The text below deals with one T cell receptor beta chain. No antigen is known for it. MiXCR, applied by TCRdb to the reads, yields one record per CDR3 protein. The table includes 270,000 or so distinct CDR3 sequences, about 15% detected once. This sample stems from a study of T cell repertoires in cytomegalovirus infection. Study in general: Shared public TCR beta signatures pointed to both CMV infection and a matching HLA type.

This CDR3 spans 17 amino acids. From germline, CDR1 is SGHDT and CDR2 YYEEEE. Deletions cut 5 bases from V and 3 bases from J, with 23 bases between. General study results and limits: In two of eight donors, the top clonotype was HLA-C-restricted CMV-specific. Cumulative frequency of public TCR beta families picked out carriers of CMV plus the relevant HLA.

The chain carries TRBV5-6 and TRBJ1-1; D is undetermined. The clonotype originates from a human donor in good health (CMV status not recorded). Some clones in this sample may be carry-over from other donors' samples. The sequencing input was CD8+ T cells from PBMCs. This chain's CDR3 is CASRSLLNGAEDTEAFF. The DNA of the CDR3 is TGTGCCAGCAGAAGCCTACTCAACGGTGCAGAGGACACTGAAGCTTTCTTT.